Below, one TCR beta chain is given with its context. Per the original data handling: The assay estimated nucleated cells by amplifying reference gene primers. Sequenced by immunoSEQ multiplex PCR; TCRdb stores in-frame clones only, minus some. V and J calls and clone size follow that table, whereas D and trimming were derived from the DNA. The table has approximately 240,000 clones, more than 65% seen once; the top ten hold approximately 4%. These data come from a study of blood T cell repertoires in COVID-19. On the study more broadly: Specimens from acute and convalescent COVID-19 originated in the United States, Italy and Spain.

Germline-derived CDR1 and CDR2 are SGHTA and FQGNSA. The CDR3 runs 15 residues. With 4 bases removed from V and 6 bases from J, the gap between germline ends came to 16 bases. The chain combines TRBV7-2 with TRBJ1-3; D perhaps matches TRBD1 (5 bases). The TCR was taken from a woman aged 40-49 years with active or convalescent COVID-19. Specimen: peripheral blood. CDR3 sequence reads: CASSSIGRGENTIYF. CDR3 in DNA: TGTGCCAGCAGCTCCATTGGTAGGGGCGAAAACACCATATATTTT.